What follows are 10 T cell receptor beta chains derived from one specimen sequenced in a study of CD8 T cells in ankylosing spondylitis. TCRdb analysed the 5' RACE reads with MiXCR anew, one entry per CDR3 protein. The top ten hold 6.6% of the sample, which has 200,000 to 250,000 distinct CDR3 sequences, 25% to 30% seen once. Specimen: blood, either unsorted or a sorted T cell fraction (not recorded which). The receptors stem from a male donor with ankylosing spondylitis or in good health (not recorded which).

At least ten counts were recorded for this clonotype. The chain carries TRBV6-1 and TRBJ1-2, with D hard to call. Germline lookup yields CDR1 MNHNS and CDR2 SASEGT. This CDR3 has 13 amino acids. V was clipped by 0 bases and J by 8 bases, with 10 bases between them. This chain's CDR3 is CASSEASDLGYTF. Here the CDR3 DNA reads TGTGCCAGCAGTGAAGCGTCTGACCTCGGCTACACCTTC.

Ten or more counts support this clonotype. The chain joins TRBV2 to TRBJ2-3; 9 bases fit TRBD2. The CDR3 runs to 15 residues. The V and J ends lost 4 bases and 7 bases, in that order; junction bases with no gene match: 9. CDR1 is SNHLY, CDR2 FYNNEI, per germline. CDR3 protein: CASSVLREGGNTQYF. CDR3 DNA: TGTGCCAGCAGTGTCTTGCGGGAGGGTGGAAATACGCAGTATTTT.

The V call is TRBV20-1, the J call TRBJ2-2; D call uncertain. Trimming shortened V by 4 bases and J by 4 bases, and 13 bases separated the two germline ends. The CDR3 contains 14 residues. Germline V gene sequence: CDR1 DFQATT, CDR2 SNEGSKA (reference sequence). The CDR3 sequence: CSATLRVGTGELFF. The DNA of the CDR3 is TGCAGTGCTACCTTGCGCGTCGGCACCGGGGAGCTGTTTTTT.

This clonotype was recorded many times. This chain joins TRBV6-1 and TRBJ1-1, with a tentative D call TRBD1 (5 bases). The CDR3 consists of 13 residues. Germline CDR1 MNHNS, CDR2 SASEGT. The V and J ends lost 6 bases and 10 bases respectively, with 18 bases between them. As DNA, the CDR3 is TGTGCCAGCAGCCCTGACAGACTCCAAGGAGCTTTCTTT. It translates to CASSPDRLQGAFF.

This clonotype was picked up a small number of times. This chain links TRBV7-2 with TRBJ2-7; TRBD1 matches at 9 bases. CDR1 is SGHTA, CDR2 FQGNSA, per germline. The junction had 8 bases not matched to a gene; V was cut back by 5 bases and J by 9 bases. This CDR3 spans 13 amino acids. CDR3 in amino acids: CASSHGDRVGQYF. CDR3 DNA: TGTGCCAGCAGCCACGGGGACAGGGTCGGGCAGTACTTC. Full variable domain (outside the CDR3, taken from reference TRBV7-2 and TRBJ2-7): GAGVSQSPSNKVTEKGKDVELRCDPISGHTALYWYRQSLGQGLEFLIYFQGNSAPDKSGLPSDRFSAERTGGSVSTLTIQRTQQEDSAVYLCASSHGDRVGQYFGPGTRLTVT.

V and J are TRBV29-1 and TRBJ2-3; weak D call: TRBD2 (6 bases). Germline V CDR1 and CDR2: SQVTM, ANQGSEA. The CDR3 has 15 amino acids. Trimming shortened V by 5 bases and J by 1 base, and 16 bases separated the two germline ends. CDR3 coding DNA: TGCAGCGTTAGGGGACTTTATGTAGGCACAGATACGCAGTATTTT. Its translation: CSVRGLYVGTDTQYF.

This clonotype was detected many times. The gene calls are TRBV5-1 and TRBJ2-5; no clear D. The V gene's germline CDR1 is SGHRS and CDR2 YFSETQ. Trimming took off 5 bases at V and 1 base at J, with 6 bases between the two ends. This CDR3 contains 12 residues. CDR3 protein: CASRYSQETQYF. The CDR3 nucleotides read TGCGCCAGCAGGTATTCCCAAGAGACCCAGTACTTC.

CDR3 coding DNA: TGTGCCAGCAGCGCCGGGACAGGGGGGTCCGAGCAGTACTTC. Translating it yields CASSAGTGGSEQYF. The genes are TRBV7-8 and TRBJ2-7; 11 bases fit TRBD1. With V trimmed by 5 bases and J by 6 bases, 6 bases remained unmatched. The CDR3 is made up of 14 amino acids. Germline CDR1 is SGHVS and CDR2 is FQNEAQ. Together with reference TRBV7-8 and TRBJ2-7, the CDR3 gives the full variable domain: GAGVSQSPRYKVAKRGQDVALRCDPISGHVSLFWYQQALGQGPEFLTYFQNEAQLDKSGLPSDRFFAERPEGSVSTLKIQRTQQEDSAVYLCASSAGTGGSEQYFGPGTRLTVT.

This clonotype was detected only a few times. V gene TRBV5-1 combines with J gene TRBJ2-1, with TRBD1 identical over 7 bases. CDR1 is SGHRS, CDR2 YFSETQ, per germline. CDR3 length equals 14 residues. V trimming: 4 bases; J trimming: 7 bases; junction bases outside the gene matches: 8. CDR3 in DNA: TGCGCCAGCAGCAGGGCAGGGGGTGTGAATGAGCAGTTCTTC. This encodes CASSRAGGVNEQFF. Full variable domain (missing parts from reference TRBV5-1 and TRBJ2-1): KAGVTQTPRYLIKTRGQQVTLSCSPISGHRSVSWYQQTPGQGLQFLFEYFSETQRNKGNFPGRFSGRQFSNSRSEMNVSTLELGDSALYLCASSRAGGVNEQFFGPGTRLTVL.

This clonotype was picked up a small number of times. The chain carries TRBV29-1 and TRBJ2-3; 10 positions agree with TRBD2. With V trimmed by 7 bases and J by 2 bases, 3 bases remained unmatched. Germline CDR1 SQVTM, CDR2 ANQGSEA. CDR3 length: 13 amino acids. CDR3 nucleotides: TGCAGCGGCACTAGCGGGGCCACAGATACGCAGTATTTT. As protein: CSGTSGATDTQYF.